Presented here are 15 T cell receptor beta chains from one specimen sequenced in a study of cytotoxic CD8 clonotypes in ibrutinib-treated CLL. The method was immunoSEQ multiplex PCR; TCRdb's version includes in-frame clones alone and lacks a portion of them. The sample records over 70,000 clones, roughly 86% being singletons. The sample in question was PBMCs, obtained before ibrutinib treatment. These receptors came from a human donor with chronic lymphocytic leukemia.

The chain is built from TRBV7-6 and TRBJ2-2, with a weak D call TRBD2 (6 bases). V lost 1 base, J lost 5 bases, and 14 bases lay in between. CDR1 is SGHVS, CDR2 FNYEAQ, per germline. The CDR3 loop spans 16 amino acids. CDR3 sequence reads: CASSLVGGIRTGELFF. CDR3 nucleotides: TGTGCCAGCAGCTTAGTTGGCGGGATCCGTACCGGGGAGCTGTTTTTT.

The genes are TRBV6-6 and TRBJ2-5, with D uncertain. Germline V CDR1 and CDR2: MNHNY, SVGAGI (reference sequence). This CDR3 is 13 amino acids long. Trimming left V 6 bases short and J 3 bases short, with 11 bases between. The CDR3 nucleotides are TGTGCCAGCAGCTCTGGAACGGAAGAGACCCAGTACTTC. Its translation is CASSSGTEETQYF.

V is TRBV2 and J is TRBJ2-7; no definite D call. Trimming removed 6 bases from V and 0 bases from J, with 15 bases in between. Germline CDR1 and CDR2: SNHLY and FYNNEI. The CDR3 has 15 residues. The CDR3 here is CASRFLRPTSYEQYF. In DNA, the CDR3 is TGTGCCAGCAGGTTCTTGCGGCCCACCTCCTACGAGCAGTACTTC.

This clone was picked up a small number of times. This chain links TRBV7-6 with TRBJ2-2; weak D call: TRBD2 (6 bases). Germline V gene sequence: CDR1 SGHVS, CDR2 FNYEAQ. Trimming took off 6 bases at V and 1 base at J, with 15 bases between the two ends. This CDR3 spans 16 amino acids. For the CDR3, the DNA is TGTGCCAGCAGGGCCGGGCGGGAACTGAACACCGGGGAGCTGTTTTTT. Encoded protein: CASRAGRELNTGELFF.

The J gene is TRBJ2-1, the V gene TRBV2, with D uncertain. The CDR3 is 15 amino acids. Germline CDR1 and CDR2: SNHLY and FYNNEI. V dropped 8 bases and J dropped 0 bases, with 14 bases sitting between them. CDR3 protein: CASCRQSHSYNEQFF. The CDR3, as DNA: TGTGCCAGCTGCCGTCAATCCCACTCCTACAATGAGCAGTTCTTC.

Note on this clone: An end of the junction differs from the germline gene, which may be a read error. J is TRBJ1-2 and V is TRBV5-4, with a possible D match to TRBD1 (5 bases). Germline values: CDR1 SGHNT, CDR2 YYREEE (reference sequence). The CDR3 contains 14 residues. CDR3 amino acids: CASTLGGVNYGYTF. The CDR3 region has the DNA TGTGCCAGCACCTTGGGGGGGGTGAACTATGGCTACACCTTC.

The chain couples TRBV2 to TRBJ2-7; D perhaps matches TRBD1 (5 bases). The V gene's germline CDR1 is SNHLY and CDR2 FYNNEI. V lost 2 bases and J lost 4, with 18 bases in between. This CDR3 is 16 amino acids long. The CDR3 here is CASSESPDRFNYEQYF. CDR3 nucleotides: TGTGCCAGCAGTGAATCGCCAGACAGATTCAATTACGAGCAGTACTTC.

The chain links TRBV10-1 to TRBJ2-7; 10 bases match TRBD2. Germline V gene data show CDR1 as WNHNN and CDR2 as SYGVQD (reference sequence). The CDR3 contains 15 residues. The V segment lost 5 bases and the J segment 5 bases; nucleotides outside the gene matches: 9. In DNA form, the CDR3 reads TGCGCCAGCAGTCCGCCTAGCGGGAGTAGAGACGAGCAGTACTTC. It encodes CASSPPSGSRDEQYF.

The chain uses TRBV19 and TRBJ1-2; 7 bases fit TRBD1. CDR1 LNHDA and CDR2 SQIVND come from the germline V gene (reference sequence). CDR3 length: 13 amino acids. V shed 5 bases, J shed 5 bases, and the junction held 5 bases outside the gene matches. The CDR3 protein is CASSARQGYGYTF. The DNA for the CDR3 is TGTGCCAGTAGTGCGCGACAGGGTTATGGCTACACCTTC.

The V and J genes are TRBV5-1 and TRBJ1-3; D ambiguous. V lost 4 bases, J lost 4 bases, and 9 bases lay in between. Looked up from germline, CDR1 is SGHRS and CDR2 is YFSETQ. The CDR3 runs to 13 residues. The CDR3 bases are TGCGCCAGCAGCACCCTCAGGGGAAACACCATATATTTT. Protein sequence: CASSTLRGNTIYF.

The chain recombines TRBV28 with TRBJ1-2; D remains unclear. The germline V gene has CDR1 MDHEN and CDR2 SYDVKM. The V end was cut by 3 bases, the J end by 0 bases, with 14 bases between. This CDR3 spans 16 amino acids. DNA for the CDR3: TGTGCCAGCAGTTTCCGGTGGGAGCTCGCTAACTATGGCTACACCTTC. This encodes CASSFRWELANYGYTF.

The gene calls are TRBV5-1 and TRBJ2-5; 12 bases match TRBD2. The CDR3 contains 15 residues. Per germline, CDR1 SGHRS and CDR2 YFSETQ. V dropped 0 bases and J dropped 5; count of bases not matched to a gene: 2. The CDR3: CASSLDGLAGETQYF. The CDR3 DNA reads TGCGCCAGCAGCTTGGACGGACTAGCGGGGGAGACCCAGTACTTC.

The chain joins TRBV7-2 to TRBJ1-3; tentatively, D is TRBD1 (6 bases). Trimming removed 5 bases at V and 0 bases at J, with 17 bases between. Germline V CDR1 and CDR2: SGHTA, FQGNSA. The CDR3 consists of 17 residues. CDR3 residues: CASSEDRGANSGNTIYF. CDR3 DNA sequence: TGTGCCAGCAGCGAAGATCGGGGGGCTAACTCTGGAAACACCATATATTTT.

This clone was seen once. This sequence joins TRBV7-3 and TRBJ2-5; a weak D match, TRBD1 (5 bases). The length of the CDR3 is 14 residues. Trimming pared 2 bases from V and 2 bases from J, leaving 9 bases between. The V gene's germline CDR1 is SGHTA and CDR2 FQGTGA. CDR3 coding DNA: TGTGCCAGCAGCTTAGGGGCAGGACAAGAGACCCAGTACTTC. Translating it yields CASSLGAGQETQYF.

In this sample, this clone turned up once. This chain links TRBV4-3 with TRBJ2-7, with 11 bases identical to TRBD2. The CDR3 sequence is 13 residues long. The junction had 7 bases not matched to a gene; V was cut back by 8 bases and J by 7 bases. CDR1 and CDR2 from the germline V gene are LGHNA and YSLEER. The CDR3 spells CASGLAGGQEQYF. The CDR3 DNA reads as TGCGCCAGCGGGTTAGCGGGGGGGCAGGAGCAGTACTTC.